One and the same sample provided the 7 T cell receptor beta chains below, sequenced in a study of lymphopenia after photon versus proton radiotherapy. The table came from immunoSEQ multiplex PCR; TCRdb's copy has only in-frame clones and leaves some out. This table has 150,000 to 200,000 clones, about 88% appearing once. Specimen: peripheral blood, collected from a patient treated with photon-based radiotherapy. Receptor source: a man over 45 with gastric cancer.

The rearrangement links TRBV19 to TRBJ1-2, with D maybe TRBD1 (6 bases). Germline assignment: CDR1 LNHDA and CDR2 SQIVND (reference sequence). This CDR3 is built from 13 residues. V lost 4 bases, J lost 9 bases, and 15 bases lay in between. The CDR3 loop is CASSTQTGLSYTF. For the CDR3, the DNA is TGTGCCAGTAGTACCCAAACAGGGCTTAGCTACACCTTC.

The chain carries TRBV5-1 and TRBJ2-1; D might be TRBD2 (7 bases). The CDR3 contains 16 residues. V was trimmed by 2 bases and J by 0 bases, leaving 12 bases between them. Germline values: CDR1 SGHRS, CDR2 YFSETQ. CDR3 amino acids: CASSLGGGSSYNEQFF. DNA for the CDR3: TGCGCCAGCAGCTTAGGCGGGGGCAGCTCCTACAATGAGCAGTTCTTC. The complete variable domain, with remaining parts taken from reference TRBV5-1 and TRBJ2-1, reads KAGVTQTPRYLIKTRGQQVTLSCSPISGHRSVSWYQQTPGQGLQFLFEYFSETQRNKGNFPGRFSGRQFSNSRSEMNVSTLELGDSALYLCASSLGGGSSYNEQFFGPGTRLTVL.

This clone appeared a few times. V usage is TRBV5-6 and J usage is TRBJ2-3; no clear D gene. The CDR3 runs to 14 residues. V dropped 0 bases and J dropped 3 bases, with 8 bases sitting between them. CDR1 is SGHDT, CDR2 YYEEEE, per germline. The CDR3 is CASSLGLQTDTQYF. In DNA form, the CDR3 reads TGTGCCAGCAGCTTGGGACTCCAGACAGATACGCAGTATTTT.

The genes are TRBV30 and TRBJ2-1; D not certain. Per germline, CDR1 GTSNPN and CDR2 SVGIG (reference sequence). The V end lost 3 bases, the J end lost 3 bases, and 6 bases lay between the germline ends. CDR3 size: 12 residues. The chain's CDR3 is CAWSRVYNEQFF. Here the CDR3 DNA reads TGTGCCTGGAGCCGGGTCTACAATGAGCAGTTCTTC.

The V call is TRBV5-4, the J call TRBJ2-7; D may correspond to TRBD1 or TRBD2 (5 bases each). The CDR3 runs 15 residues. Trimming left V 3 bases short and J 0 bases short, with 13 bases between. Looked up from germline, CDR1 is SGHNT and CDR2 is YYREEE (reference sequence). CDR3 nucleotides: TGTGCCAGCAGCTACGGGACCCACAGCTCCTACGAGCAGTACTTC. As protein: CASSYGTHSSYEQYF.

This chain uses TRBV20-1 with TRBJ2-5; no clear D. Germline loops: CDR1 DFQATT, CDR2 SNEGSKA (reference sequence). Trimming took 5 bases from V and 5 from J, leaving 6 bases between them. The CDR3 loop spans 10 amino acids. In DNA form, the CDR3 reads TGCAGTGCTGCCCGGGAGACCCAGTACTTC. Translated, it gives CSAARETQYF.

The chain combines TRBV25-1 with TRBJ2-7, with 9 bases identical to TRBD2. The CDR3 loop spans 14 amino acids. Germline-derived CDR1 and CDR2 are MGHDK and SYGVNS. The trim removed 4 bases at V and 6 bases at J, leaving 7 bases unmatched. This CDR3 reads CASSVAGGPFEQYF. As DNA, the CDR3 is TGTGCCAGCAGTGTTGCGGGAGGGCCCTTCGAGCAGTACTTC.